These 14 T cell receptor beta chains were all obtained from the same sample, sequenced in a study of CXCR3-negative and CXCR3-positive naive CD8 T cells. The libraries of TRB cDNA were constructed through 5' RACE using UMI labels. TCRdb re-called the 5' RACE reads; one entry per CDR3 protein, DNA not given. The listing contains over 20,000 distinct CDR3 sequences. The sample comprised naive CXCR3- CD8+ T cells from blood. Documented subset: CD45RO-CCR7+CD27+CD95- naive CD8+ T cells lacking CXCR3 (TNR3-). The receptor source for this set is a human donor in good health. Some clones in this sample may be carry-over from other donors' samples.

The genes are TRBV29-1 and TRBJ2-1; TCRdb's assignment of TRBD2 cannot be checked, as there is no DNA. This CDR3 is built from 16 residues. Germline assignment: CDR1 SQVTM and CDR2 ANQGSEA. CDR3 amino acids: CSAWPYVVREGDEQFF.

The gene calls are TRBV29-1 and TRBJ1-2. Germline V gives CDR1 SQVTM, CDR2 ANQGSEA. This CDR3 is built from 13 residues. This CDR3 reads CSVDRPGRNGYTF.

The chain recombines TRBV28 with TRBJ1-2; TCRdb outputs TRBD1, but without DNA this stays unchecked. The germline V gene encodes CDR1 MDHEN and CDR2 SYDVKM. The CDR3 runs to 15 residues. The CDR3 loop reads CASSPWRTGGSGYTF.

CDR3 in amino acids: CASSLETVWARNTEAFF. The chain couples TRBV28 to TRBJ1-1; TCRdb names TRBD1, which stays unverified in the absence of DNA. Germline CDR1 MDHEN, CDR2 SYDVKM. The CDR3 runs to 17 residues.

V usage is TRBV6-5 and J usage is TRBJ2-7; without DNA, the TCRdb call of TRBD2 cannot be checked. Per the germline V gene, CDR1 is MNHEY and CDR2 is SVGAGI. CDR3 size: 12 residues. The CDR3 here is CASTGGRHEQYF.

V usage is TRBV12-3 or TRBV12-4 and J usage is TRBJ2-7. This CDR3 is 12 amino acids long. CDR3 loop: CASSFSEYEQYF.

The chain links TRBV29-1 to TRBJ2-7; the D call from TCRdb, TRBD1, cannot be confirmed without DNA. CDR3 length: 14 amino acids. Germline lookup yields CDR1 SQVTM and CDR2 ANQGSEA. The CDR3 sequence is CSVGTGTGNYEQYF.

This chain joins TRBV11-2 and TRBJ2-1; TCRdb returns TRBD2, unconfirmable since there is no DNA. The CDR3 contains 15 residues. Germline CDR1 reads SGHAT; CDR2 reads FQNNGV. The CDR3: CASSARDREGNEQFF.

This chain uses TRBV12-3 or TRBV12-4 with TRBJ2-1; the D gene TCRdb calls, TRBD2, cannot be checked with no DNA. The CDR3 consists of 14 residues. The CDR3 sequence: CASSPPGPLNEQFF.

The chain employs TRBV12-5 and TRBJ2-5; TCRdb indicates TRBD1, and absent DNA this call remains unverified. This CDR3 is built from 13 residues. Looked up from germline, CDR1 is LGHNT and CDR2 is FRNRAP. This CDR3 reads CASGLYGRETQYF. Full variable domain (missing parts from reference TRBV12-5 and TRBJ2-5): DARVTQTPRHKVTEMGQEVTMRCQPILGHNTVFWYRQTMMQGLELLAYFRNRAPLDDSGMPKDRFSAEMPDATLATLKIQPSEPRDSAVYFCASGLYGRETQYFGPGTRLLVL.

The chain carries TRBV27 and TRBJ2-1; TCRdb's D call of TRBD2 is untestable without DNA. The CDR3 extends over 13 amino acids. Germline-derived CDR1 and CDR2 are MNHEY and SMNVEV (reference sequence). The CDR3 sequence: CASGRGAHNEQFF.

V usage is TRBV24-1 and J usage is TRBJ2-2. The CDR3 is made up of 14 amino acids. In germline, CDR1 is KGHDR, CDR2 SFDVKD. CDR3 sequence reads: CATSDFGNTGELFF.

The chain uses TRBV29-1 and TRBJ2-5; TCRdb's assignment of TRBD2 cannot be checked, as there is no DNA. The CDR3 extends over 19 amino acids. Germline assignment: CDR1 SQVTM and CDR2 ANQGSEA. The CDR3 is CSVEDPSRGPHGPQETQYF.

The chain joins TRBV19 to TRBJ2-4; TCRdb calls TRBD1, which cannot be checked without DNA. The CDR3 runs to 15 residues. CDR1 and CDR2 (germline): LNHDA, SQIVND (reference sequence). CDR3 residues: CASSMSGTVADIQYF. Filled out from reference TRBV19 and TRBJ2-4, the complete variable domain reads DGGITQSPKYLFRKEGQNVTLSCEQNLNHDAMYWYRQDPGQGLRLIYYSQIVNDFQKGDIAEGYSVSREKKESFPLTVTSAQKNPTAFYLCASSMSGTVADIQYFGAGTRLSVL.